This T cell receptor (beta chain) was retrieved from a study of cytomegalovirus exposure and HLA in healthy donors. Whole-study results and caveats: Presence/absence analysis assumed near-uniform sequencing depth across donors. Despite most TCR sequences being rare, some public TCRs occurred in many donors. Across HLA loci, a later analysis found differing TCR association rates, with DRB1 most and HLA-C fewest. Apparent HLA restriction characterized most CMV-associated TCR beta chains in a later analysis.

Per germline, CDR1 MNHEY and CDR2 SMNVEV (reference sequence). The CDR3 spans 17 residues. Between the trimmed V and J ends, which lost 2 bases and 5 bases, there was a span of 21 bases. PCR amplification relied on 60 Vbeta primers (plus 13 Jbeta primers). Produced via immunoSEQ multiplex PCR; TCRdb's table is partial and in-frame only. Among around 170,000 clones listed, around 80% were seen once. About this clone itself: The antigen remains unidentified.

The rearrangement links TRBV27 to TRBJ2-5, with a tentative D call TRBD1 (5 bases). The sequencing input was PBMCs. The receptor's source is a woman aged 45-65 years in good health and CMV-seropositive. CDR3 protein: CASSLGATDPGGETQYF. DNA of the CDR3: TGTGCCAGCAGTTTAGGGGCCACCGACCCAGGCGGCGAGACCCAGTACTTC.